Shown below are 3 T cell receptor beta chains from a single sample sequenced in a study of cytomegalovirus exposure and HLA in healthy donors (dated by TCRdb to 2015 to 2018). The protocol used for the library was the immunoSEQ multiplex PCR assay. The multiplex PCR relied on a mix of 60 forward primers for TCR Vbeta segments and 13 reverse primers for TCR Jbeta segments. TCRdb holds this immuneACCESS table with in-frame rearrangements only. Some clones are missing; in checked studies, unresolved V genes explain under half, and the rest has no known cause. The sample data list some 70,000 clones, and approximately 58% of these were observed just once. Jointly, the top ten make up around 3.1% of the sample. The sample comprised PBMCs. The receptors derive from a woman between 45 and 60 years old in good health and CMV-seronegative.

CDR3 coding DNA: TGCGCCAGCAGCCAAGATCCCAGGTCCTACAATGAGCAGTTCTTC. Its translation is CASSQDPRSYNEQFF. The chain combines TRBV4-3 with TRBJ2-1; D is unclear. This CDR3 comprises 15 residues. With 0 bases removed from V and 1 base from J, the gap between germline ends came to 7 bases. The V gene's germline CDR1 is LGHNA and CDR2 YSLEER.

The rearrangement joins TRBV5-8 to TRBJ2-7; weak D call: TRBD2 (6 bases). This CDR3 comprises 14 residues. The V gene lost 0 bases and the J gene lost 6 bases, with 13 bases spanning the gap. From germline, CDR1 is SGHTS and CDR2 YDEGEE. The CDR3 coding sequence is TGTGCCAGCAGCTTGGCCGCCCTAGCGATCGAGCAGTACTTC. It is translated as CASSLAALAIEQYF. The entire variable domain, with the rest obtained from reference TRBV5-8 and TRBJ2-7, is as follows: EAGVTQSPTHLIKTRGQQATLRCSPISGHTSVYWYQQALGLGLQFLLWYDEGEERNRGNFPPRFSGRQFPNYSSELNVNALELEDSALYLCASSLAALAIEQYFGPGTRLTVT.

V and J are TRBV29-1 and TRBJ2-7, with 7 bases that match TRBD1. The CDR3 runs to 16 residues. Germline CDR1 and CDR2: SQVTM and ANQGSEA. J gave up 2 bases and V 4 bases, and 14 bases lay outside the gene matches. The DNA of the CDR3 is TGCAGCGTTGTTATCGGAACCGGACAGGTCCCCTACGAGCAGTACTTC. It encodes CSVVIGTGQVPYEQYF.